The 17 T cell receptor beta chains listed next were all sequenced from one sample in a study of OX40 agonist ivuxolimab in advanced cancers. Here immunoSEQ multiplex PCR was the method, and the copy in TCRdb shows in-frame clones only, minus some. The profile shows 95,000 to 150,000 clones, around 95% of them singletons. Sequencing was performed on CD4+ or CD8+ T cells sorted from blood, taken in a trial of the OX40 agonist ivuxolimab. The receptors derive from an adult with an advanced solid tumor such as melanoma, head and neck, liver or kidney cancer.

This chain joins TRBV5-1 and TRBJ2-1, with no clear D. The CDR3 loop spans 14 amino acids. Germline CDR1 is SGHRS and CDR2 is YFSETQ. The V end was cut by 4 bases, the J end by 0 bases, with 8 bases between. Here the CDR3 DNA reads TGCGCCAGCAGCCCCGGTAGCTCCTACAATGAGCAGTTCTTC. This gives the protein CASSPGSSYNEQFF.

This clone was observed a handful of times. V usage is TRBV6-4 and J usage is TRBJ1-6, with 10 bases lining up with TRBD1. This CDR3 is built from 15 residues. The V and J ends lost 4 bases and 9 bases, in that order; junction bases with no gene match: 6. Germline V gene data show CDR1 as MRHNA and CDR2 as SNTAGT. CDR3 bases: TGTGCCAGCAGTGCCGAGACAGGGGGCATTTCACCCCTCCACTTT. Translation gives CASSAETGGISPLHF.

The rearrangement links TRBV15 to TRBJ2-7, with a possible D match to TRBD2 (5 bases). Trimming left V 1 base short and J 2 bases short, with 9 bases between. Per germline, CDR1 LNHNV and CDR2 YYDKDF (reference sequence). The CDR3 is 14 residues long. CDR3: CATSRGGFTYEQYF. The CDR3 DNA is TGTGCCACCAGCAGAGGAGGGTTCACCTACGAGCAGTACTTC. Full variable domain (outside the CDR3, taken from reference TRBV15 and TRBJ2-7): DAMVIQNPRYQVTQFGKPVTLSCSQTLNHNVMYWYQQKSSQAPKLLFHYYDKDFNNEADTPDNFQSRRPNTSFCFLDIRSPGLGDTAMYLCATSRGGFTYEQYFGPGTRLTVT.

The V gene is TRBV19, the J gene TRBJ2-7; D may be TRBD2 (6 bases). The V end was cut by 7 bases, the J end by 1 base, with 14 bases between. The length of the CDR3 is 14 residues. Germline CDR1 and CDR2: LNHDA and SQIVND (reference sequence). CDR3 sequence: CASTAGLGSYEQYF. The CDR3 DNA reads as TGTGCCAGTACCGCGGGACTGGGGTCCTACGAGCAGTACTTC.

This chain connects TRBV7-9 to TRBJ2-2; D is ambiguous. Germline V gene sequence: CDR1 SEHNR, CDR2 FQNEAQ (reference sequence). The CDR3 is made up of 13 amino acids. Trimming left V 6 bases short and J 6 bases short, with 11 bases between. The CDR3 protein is CASRGPTAGELFF. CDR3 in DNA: TGTGCCAGCAGGGGCCCCACGGCCGGGGAGCTGTTTTTT.

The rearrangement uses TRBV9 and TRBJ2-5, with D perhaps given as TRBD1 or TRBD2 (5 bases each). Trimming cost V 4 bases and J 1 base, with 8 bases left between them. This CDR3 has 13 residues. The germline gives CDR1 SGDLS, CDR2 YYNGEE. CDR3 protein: CASSRDLQETQYF. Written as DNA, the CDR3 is TGTGCCAGCAGCCGGGACCTCCAAGAGACCCAGTACTTC. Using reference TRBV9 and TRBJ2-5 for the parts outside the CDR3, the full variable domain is DSGVTQTPKHLITATGQRVTLRCSPRSGDLSVYWYQQSLDQGLQFLIQYYNGEERAKGNILERFSAQQFPDLHSELNLSSLELGDSALYFCASSRDLQETQYFGPGTRLLVL.

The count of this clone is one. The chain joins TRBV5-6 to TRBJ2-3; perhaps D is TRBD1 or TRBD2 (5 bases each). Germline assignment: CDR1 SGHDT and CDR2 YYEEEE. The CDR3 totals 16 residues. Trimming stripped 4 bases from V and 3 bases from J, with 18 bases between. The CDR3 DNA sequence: TGTGCCAGCAGCAATCCGGGGACCGATCCTACAGATACGCAGTATTTT. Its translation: CASSNPGTDPTDTQYF.

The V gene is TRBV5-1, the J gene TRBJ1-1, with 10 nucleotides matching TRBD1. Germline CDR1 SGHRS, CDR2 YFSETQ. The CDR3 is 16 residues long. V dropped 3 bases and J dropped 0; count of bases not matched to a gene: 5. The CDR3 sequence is CASSSGTGALNTEAFF. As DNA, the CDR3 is TGCGCCAGCAGCTCGGGGACAGGGGCGCTGAACACTGAAGCTTTCTTT. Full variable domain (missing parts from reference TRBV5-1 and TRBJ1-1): KAGVTQTPRYLIKTRGQQVTLSCSPISGHRSVSWYQQTPGQGLQFLFEYFSETQRNKGNFPGRFSGRQFSNSRSEMNVSTLELGDSALYLCASSSGTGALNTEAFFGQGTRLTVV.

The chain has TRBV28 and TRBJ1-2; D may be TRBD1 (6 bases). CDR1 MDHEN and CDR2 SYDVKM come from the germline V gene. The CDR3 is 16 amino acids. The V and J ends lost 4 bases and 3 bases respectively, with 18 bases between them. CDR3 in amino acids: CASSSAAVQGHYGYTF. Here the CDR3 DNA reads TGTGCCAGCAGTTCCGCGGCTGTACAGGGTCACTATGGCTACACCTTC.

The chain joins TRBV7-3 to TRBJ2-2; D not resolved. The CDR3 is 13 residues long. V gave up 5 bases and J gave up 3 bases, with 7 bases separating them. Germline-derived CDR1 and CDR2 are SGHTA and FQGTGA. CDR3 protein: CASSPAHTGELFF. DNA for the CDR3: TGTGCCAGCAGCCCTGCTCACACCGGGGAGCTGTTTTTT. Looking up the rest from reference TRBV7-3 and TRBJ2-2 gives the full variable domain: GAGVSQTPSNKVTEKGKYVELRCDPISGHTALYWYRQSLGQGPEFLIYFQGTGAADDSGLPNDRFFAVRPEGSVSTLKIQRTERGDSAVYLCASSPAHTGELFFGEGSRLTVL.

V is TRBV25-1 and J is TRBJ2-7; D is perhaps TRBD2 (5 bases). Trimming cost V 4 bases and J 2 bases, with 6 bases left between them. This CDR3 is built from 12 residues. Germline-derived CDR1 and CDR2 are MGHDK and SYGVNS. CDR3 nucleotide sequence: TGTGCCAGCAGTGGGGGAGCCTACGAGCAGTACTTC. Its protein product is CASSGGAYEQYF.

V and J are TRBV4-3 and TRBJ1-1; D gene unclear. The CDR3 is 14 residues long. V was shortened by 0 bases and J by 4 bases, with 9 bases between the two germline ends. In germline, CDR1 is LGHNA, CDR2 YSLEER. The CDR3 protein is CASSQDTGITEAFF. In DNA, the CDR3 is TGCGCCAGCAGCCAAGATACGGGAATCACTGAAGCTTTCTTT.

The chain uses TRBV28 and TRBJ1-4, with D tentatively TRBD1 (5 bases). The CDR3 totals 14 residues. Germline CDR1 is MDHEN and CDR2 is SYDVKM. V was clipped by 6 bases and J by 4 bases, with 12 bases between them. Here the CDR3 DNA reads TGTGCCAGCAGACCCGACAGTAATAATGAAAAACTGTTTTTT. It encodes CASRPDSNNEKLFF.

The CDR3 protein is CASSYGTRTYEQYF. The CDR3 nucleotides are TGTGCCAGCAGTTACGGGACCCGGACCTACGAGCAGTACTTC. V gene TRBV6-5 combines with J gene TRBJ2-7; the D gene could be TRBD1 or TRBD2 (5 bases each). The CDR3 runs 14 residues. V shed 2 bases and J shed 2 bases, with 10 bases lying between them. Germline CDR1 reads MNHEY; CDR2 reads SVGAGI.

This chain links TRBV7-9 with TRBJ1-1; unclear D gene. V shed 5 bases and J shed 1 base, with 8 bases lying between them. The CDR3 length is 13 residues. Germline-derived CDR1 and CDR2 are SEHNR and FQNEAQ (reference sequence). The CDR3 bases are TGTGCCAGCAGCGGACGACAGAACACTGAAGCTTTCTTT. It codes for CASSGRQNTEAFF.

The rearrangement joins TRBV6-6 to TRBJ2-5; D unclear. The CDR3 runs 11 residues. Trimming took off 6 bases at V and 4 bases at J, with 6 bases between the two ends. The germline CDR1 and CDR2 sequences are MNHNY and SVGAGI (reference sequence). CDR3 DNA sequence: TGTGCCAGCAGGACTTCAGAGACCCAGTACTTC. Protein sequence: CASRTSETQYF.

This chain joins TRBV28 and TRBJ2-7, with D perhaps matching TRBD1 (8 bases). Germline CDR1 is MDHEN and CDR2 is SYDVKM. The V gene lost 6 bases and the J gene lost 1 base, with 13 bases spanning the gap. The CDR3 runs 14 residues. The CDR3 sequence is CASREQGGSYEQYF. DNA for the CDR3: TGTGCCAGCAGGGAACAGGGGGGGTCCTACGAGCAGTACTTC.